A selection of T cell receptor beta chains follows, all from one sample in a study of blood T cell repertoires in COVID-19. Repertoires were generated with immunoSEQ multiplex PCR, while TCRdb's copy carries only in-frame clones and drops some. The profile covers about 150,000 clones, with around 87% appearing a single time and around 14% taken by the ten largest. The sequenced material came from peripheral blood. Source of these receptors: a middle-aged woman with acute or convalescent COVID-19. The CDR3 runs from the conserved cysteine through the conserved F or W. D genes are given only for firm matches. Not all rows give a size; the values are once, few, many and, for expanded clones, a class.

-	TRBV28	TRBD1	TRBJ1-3	TGTGCCAGCAGTTCAGGGGGGACCTCTGGAAACACCATATATTTT	CASSSGGTSGNTIYF
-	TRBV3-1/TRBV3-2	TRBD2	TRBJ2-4	TGTGCCAGCAGCCTAGGACTAGCGGGTAGTTTAGGCATTCAGTACTTC	CASSLGLAGSLGIQYF
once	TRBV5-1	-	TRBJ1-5	TGCGCCAGCAGCTTGGGAACGGTGAATAGCAATCAGCCCCAGCATTTT	CASSLGTVNSNQPQHF
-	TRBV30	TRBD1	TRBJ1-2	TGTGCCTGGGAACCGGACAGGGGCTATGGCTACACCTTC	CAWEPDRGYGYTF
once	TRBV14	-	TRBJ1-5	TGTGCCAGCAGCCAACCTAAGACAGGAAAAGGATATAGCAATCAGCCCCAGCATTTT	CASSQPKTGKGYSNQPQHF
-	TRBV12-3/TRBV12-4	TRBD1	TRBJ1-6	TGTGCCGTCCGGGACAGGGATTCACCCCTCCACTTT	CAVRDRDSPLHF
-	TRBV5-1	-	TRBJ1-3	TGCGCCAGCAGCTTGGTGGGGAGCTCTGGAAACACCATATATTTT	CASSLVGSSGNTIYF
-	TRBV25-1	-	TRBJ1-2	TGTGCCAGCAGTAACTTGGGCAGCCGATATGAATATGGCTACACCTTC	CASSNLGSRYEYGYTF
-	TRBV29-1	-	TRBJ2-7	TGCAGCGTTGCCGGGAGTTCTCCCTACGAGCAGTACTTC	CSVAGSSPYEQYF
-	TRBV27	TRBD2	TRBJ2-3	TGTGCCAGCAGTTTACGGACTAGCGGTGTCCATACGCAGTATTTT	CASSLRTSGVHTQYF
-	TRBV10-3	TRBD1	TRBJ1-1	TGTGCCATCAACGAGGGGACAACCGGGACAGGGAACACTGAAGCTTTCTTT	CAINEGTTGTGNTEAFF
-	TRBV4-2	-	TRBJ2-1	TGTGCCAGCAGCCGGGGACTTTACAATGAGCAGTTCTTC	CASSRGLYNEQFF
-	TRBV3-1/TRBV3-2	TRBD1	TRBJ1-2	TGTGCCAGCAGCCAAAGGGACAGGGAGCACGGCTACACCTTC	CASSQRDREHGYTF
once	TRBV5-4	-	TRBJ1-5	TGTGCCAGCAGCTTGGGGGTCCAGGGCAGAATCAATCAGCCCCAGCATTTT	CASSLGVQGRINQPQHF
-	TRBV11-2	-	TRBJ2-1	-	CASSFLWGRYNEQFF
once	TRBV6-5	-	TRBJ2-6	TGTGCCAGCAGTTATAGGGGTGGTGGGGCCAACGTCCTGACTTTC	CASSYRGGGANVLTF
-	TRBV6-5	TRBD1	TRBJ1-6	TGTGCCAGCAGACGCGACAGGGGGCCTAATTCACCCCTCCACTTT	CASRRDRGPNSPLHF
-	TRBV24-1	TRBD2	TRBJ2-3	TGTGCCACCAGTGATTGGACTAGCGGGGGGTTCGGAGATACGCAGTATTTT	CATSDWTSGGFGDTQYF
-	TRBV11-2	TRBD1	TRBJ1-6	TGTGCCAGCAGCTTACGGGGACAGGGGACTTCACCCCTCCACTTT	CASSLRGQGTSPLHF
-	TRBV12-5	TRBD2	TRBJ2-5	TGTGCTAGTGGTAAGCTGGGACTAGCGGAAGAGACCCAGTACTTC	CASGKLGLAEETQYF
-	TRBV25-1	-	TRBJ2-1	TGTGCCAGCATACAGTCGCCTTACAATGAGCAGTTCTTC	CASIQSPYNEQFF
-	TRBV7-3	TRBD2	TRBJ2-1	TGTGCCAGCAGCTTAACATTTCGGACTAGCGGGGTCAATGAGCAGTTCTTC	CASSLTFRTSGVNEQFF
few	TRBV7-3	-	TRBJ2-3	TGTGCCAGCAGCTTAAACGGGGCAGATACGCAGTATTTT	CASSLNGADTQYF
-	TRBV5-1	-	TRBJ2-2	TGCGCCAGCGCAGTTCGGCAGGGAAACACCGGGGAGCTGTTTTTT	CASAVRQGNTGELFF
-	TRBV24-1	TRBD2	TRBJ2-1	TGTGCCACCAGTGACCTGGGGACTAGCGGGAGGGCCAGGGCTGAGCAGTTCTTC	CATSDLGTSGRARAEQFF
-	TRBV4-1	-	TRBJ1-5	TGCGCCAGCAGCCCGAACAGGGAGCAGCCCCAGCATTTT	CASSPNREQPQHF
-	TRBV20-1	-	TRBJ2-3	TGCAGTGCAGAACAGGCTGATACGCAGTATTTT	CSAEQADTQYF
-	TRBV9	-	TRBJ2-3	TGTGCCAGCGCCGGCGGCAGTGCAGATACGCAGTATTTT	CASAGGSADTQYF
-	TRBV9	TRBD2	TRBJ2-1	TGTGCCAGCAGCGCCTTTAGCGGGGGGACTACCTACAATGAGCAGTTCTTC	CASSAFSGGTTYNEQFF
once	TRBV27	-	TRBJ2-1	TGTGCCAGCAGTTTAGCCCCCGGGGGAGACTACAATGAGCAGTTCTTC	CASSLAPGGDYNEQFF
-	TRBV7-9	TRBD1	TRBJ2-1	TGTGCCAGCAGCTCCCAGGGGGCCTACAATGAGCAGTTCTTC	CASSSQGAYNEQFF
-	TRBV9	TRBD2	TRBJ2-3	TGTGCCAGCAGTGCTACCCCGGGACTAGCTATAGATACGCAGTATTTT	CASSATPGLAIDTQYF
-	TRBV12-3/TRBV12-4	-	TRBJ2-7	TGTGCCAGCAGGGGGCTAGACGAGCAGTACTTC	CASRGLDEQYF
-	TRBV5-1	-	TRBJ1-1	TGCGCCAGCAGCTTGGGACAGGACATGAACACTGAAGCTTTCTTT	CASSLGQDMNTEAFF
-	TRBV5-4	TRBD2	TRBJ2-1	TGTGCCAGCAGCTTGGTTTCTCGGGGGGGTTGGAATGAGCAGTTCTTC	CASSLVSRGGWNEQFF
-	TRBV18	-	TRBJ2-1	TGTGCCAGCTCACCAGGGTGGGCAGGTATCTACAATGAGCAGTTCTTC	CASSPGWAGIYNEQFF
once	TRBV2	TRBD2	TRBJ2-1	TGTGCCAGCACGAGCGGGAGCTCCTACAATGAGCAGTTCTTC	CASTSGSSYNEQFF
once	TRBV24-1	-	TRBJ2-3	TGTGCCACCAGTGACCTCACAGGGACCACAGATACGCAGTATTTT	CATSDLTGTTDTQYF
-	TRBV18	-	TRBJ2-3	TGTGCCAGCTCACCTTGGGGAGGACAACCGAGCACAGATACGCAGTATTTT	CASSPWGGQPSTDTQYF
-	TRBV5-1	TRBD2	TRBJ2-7	TGCGCCAGCAGCCCTGGACTAGCGGGGGGGTACTACGAGCAGTACTTC	CASSPGLAGGYYEQYF
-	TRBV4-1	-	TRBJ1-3	TGCGCCAGCAGCCAAGATTGGACTTTTGGAAACACCATATATTTT	CASSQDWTFGNTIYF
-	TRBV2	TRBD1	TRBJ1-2	TGTGCCAGCAGAGACAGGGTTCATGGCTACACCTTC	CASRDRVHGYTF
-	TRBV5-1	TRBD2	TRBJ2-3	TGCGCCAGCAGCTTGCTACTAGCGGGAGGGCAGGCAGATACGCAGTATTTT	CASSLLLAGGQADTQYF
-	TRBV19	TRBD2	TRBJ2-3	TGTGCCAGTAGTATAGGCGGGACTATTACAGATACGCAGTATTTT	CASSIGGTITDTQYF
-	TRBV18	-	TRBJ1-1	TGTGCCAGCTCACCGCGGGAAGCCGCTGAAGCTTTCTTT	CASSPREAAEAFF
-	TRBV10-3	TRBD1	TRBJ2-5	TGTGCCATCAGTGACCCCGGACAGGGCGGTGGGGAGACCCAGTACTTC	CAISDPGQGGGETQYF
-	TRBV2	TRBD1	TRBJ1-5	TGTGCCAGCAGCCGGGACAGGACCAATCAGCCCCAGCATTTT	CASSRDRTNQPQHF
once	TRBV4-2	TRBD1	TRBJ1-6	TGTGCCAGCAGCCAAGGGGGGACAGGGGGCTATAATTCACCCCTCCACTTT	CASSQGGTGGYNSPLHF
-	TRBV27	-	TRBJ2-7	TGTGCCAGCAGTCCGACAGTCTCCTACGAGCAGTACTTC	CASSPTVSYEQYF
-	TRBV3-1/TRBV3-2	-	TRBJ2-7	TGTGCCAGCAGCCATGGTCGAACGGGATACGAGCAGTACTTC	CASSHGRTGYEQYF
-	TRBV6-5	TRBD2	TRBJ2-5	TGTGCCAGCAGTTACTCGATTGCGGGAGCTTTAGAGACCCAGTACTTC	CASSYSIAGALETQYF
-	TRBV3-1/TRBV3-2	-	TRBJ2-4	TGTGCCAGCAGCCAAAGTACGGGTGGTCAGTACTTC	CASSQSTGGQYF
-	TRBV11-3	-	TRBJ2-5	TGTGCCAGCAGCTTAGATCTTGAGACCCAGTACTTC	CASSLDLETQYF
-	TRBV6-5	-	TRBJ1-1	TGTGCCAGTAGACGGGGTGAAGCTTTCTTT	CASRRGEAFF